The source of this T cell receptor (beta chain) is a study of shared clonotypes between healthy human individuals. Study summary: The people who gave samples were two women and a few men aged 18 to 49.

The CDR3 extends over 15 amino acids. In germline, CDR1 is SNHLY, CDR2 FYNNEI. Trimming at V came to 2 bases and at J to 2 bases, leaving 0 bases not matched to a gene. Notes on this clone: Other DNA sequences in the sample encode the same CDR3.

In the authors' methods: Junction-only sequences produced by ImmunoSEQ had no quality scores, so filtering differed. Clones were read by immunoSEQ multiplex PCR, and TCRdb kept only the in-frame ones, dropping some. The V and J calls and the clone size are those of that table, but D and trimming were determined from the DNA. Here the sample spans some 2,000,000 clones, under 97% being singletons. The rearrangement links TRBV2 to TRBJ2-1; 10 bases are a match to TRBD2. Sequencing input: naive CD4+ T cells sorted from blood. Subset here: CD45RA+ positively selected. The receptor was derived from a man aged 18 to 29 in good health. The CDR3 sequence: CASSELAGAYNEQFF. The CDR3 coding sequence is TGTGCCAGCAGTGAACTAGCGGGAGCCTACAATGAGCAGTTCTTC.